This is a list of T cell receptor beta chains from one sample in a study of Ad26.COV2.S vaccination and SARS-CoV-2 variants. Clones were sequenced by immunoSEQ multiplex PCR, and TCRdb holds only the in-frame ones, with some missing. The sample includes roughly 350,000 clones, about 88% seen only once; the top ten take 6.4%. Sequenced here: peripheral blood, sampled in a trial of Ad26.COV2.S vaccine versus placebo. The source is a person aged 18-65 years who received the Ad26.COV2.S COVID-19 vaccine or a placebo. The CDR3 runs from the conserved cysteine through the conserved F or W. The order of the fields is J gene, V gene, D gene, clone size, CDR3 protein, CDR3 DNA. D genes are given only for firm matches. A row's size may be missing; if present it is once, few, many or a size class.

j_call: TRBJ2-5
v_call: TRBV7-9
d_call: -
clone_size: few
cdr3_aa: CASSLVRLGETQYF
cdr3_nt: TGTGCCAGCAGCTTAGTAAGGCTGGGGGAGACCCAGTACTTC

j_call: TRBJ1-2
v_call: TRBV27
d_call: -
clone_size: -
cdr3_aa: CASSLSGGRYGYTF
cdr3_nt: TGTGCCAGCAGTTTATCCGGTGGACGGTATGGCTACACCTTC

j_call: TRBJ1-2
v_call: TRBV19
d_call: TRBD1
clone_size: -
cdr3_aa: CASSDEGQGLPGYTF
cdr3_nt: TGTGCCAGTAGCGACGAGGGACAGGGGCTTCCTGGCTACACCTTC

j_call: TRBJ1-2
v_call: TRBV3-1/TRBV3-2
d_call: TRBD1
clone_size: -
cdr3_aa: CASSTGASNYGYTF
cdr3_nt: TGTGCCAGCAGTACAGGGGCTTCTAACTATGGCTACACCTTC

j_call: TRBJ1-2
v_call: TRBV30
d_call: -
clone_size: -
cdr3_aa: CAWSRGVDGYTF
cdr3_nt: TGTGCCTGGAGTAGGGGGGTTGATGGCTACACCTTC

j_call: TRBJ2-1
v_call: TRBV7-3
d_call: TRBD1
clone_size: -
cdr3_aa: CASSIRDSTFSYNEQFF
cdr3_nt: TGTGCCAGCAGCATTAGGGACAGCACCTTCTCCTACAATGAGCAGTTCTTC

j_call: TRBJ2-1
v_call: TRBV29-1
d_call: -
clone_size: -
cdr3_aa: CSVVLAITYNEQFF
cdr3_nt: TGCAGCGTTGTGTTGGCTATAACCTACAATGAGCAGTTCTTC

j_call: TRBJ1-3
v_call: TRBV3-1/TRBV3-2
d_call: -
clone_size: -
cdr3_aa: CASSQVGTSGNTIYF
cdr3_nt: TGTGCCAGCAGCCAAGTAGGGACCTCGGGAAACACCATATATTTT

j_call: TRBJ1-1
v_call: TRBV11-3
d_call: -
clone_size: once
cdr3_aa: CASSLSGVNTEAFF
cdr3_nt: TGTGCCAGCAGCTTATCAGGGGTGAACACTGAAGCTTTCTTT

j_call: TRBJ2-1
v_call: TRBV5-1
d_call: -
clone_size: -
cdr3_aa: CASSQLNFYNEQFF
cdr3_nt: TGCGCCAGCAGCCAGTTAAACTTCTACAATGAGCAGTTCTTC

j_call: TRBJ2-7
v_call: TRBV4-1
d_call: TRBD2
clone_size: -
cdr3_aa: CASSQEGAGVQYEQYF
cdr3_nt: TGCGCCAGCAGCCAAGAGGGTGCGGGAGTGCAGTACGAGCAGTACTTC

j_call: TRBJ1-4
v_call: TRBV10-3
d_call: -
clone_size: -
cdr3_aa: CAIRRDSTNEKLFF
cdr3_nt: TGTGCCATCAGAAGGGATTCAACTAATGAAAAACTGTTTTTT

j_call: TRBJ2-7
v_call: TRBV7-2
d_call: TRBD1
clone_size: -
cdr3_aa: CASSPRDRGSYEQYF
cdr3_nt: TGTGCCAGCAGCCCGCGGGACAGGGGATCCTACGAGCAGTACTTC

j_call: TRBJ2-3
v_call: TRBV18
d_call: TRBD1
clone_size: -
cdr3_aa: CASGPGQRSTDTQYF
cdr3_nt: TGTGCCAGCGGTCCGGGACAGCGATCCACAGATACGCAGTATTTT

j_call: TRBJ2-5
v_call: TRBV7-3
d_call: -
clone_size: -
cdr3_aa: CASSPWGSRPSGETQYF
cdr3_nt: TGTGCCAGCAGCCCTTGGGGGTCGCGCCCCAGTGGGGAGACCCAGTACTTC

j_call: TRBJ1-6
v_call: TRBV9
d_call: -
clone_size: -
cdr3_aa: CASSADKGPYNSPLHF
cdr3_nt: TGTGCCAGCAGCGCAGACAAGGGTCCCTATAATTCACCCCTCCACTTT

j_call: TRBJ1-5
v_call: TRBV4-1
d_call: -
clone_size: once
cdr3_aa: CASSQDRVQPQHF
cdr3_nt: TGCGCCAGCAGCCAAGACAGGGTTCAGCCCCAGCATTTT

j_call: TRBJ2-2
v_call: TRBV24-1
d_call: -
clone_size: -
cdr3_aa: CATSAGNTGELFF
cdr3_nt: TGTGCCACCAGTGCTGGTAACACCGGGGAGCTGTTTTTT

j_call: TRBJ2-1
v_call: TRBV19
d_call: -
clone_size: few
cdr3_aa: CASSITKDPPYNEQFF
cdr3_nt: TGTGCCAGTAGTATTACTAAGGACCCTCCCTACAATGAGCAGTTCTTC

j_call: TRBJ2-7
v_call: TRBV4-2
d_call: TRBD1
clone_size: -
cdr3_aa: CASSQASGGGYEQYF
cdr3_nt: TGTGCCAGCAGCCAAGCGTCAGGGGGCGGCTACGAGCAGTACTTC

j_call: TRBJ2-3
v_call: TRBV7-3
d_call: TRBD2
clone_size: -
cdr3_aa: CASSSQAGGPADTQYF
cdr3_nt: TGTGCCAGCAGCTCTCAAGCGGGGGGGCCCGCAGATACGCAGTATTTT

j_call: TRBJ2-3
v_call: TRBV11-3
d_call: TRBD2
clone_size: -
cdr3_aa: CASSRRTSGGTDTQYF
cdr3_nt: TGTGCCAGCAGTAGAAGGACTAGCGGGGGCACAGATACGCAGTATTTT

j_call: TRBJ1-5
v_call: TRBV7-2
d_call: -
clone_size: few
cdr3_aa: CASSLDGLRGQPQHF
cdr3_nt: TGTGCCAGCAGCTTAGATGGCCTTCGAGGTCAGCCCCAGCATTTT

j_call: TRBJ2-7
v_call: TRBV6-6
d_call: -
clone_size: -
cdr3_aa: CASTTGNYEQYF
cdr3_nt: TGTGCCAGCACAACAGGAAACTACGAGCAGTACTTC

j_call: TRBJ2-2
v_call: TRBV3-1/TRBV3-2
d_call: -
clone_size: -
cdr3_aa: CASSTGTGELFF
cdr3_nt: TGTGCGAGTAGCACCGGCACCGGGGAGCTGTTTTTT

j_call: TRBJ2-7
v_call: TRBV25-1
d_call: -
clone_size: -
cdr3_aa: CASSGTASSYEQYF
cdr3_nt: TGTGCCAGCAGTGGGACAGCCTCTTCCTACGAGCAGTACTTC

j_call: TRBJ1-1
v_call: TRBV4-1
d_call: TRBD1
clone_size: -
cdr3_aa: CASSQSPARGGITEAFF
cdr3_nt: TGCGCCAGCAGCCAATCCCCCGCCAGGGGGGGAATCACTGAAGCTTTCTTT

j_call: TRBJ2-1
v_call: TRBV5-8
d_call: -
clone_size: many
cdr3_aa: CASSLARPLEQFF
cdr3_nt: TGTGCCAGCAGCTTGGCCCGGCCCCTCGAGCAGTTCTTC

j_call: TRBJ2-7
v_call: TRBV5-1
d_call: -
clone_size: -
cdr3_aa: CASSRDSRDEQYF
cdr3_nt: TGCGCCAGCAGCCGTGACAGTCGCGACGAGCAGTACTTC

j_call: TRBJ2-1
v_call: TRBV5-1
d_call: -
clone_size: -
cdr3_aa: CASSLVSLNGQNEQFF
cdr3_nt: TGCGCCAGCAGCTTGGTTTCTTTAAATGGGCAGAATGAGCAGTTCTTC

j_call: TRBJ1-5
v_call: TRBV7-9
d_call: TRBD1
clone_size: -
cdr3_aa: CASSIGQGGNQPQHF
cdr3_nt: TGTGCCAGCAGCATCGGACAGGGAGGAAATCAGCCCCAGCATTTT

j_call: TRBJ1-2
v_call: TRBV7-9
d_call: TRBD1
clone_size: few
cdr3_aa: CASSLPTGSRYGYTF
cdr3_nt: TGTGCCAGCAGCTTACCGACAGGGTCGAGATATGGCTACACCTTC

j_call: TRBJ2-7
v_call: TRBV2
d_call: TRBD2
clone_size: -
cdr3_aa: CAIRTSGNYEQYF
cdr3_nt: TGTGCCATCCGGACTAGCGGGAACTACGAGCAGTACTTC

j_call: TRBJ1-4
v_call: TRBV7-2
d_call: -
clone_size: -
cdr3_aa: CASSLAGLGNEKLFF
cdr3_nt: TGTGCCAGCAGCTTAGCGGGACTGGGTAATGAAAAACTGTTTTTT

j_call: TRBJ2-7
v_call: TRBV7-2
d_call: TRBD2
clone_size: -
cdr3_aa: CASSLGYRLAGVGSYEQYF
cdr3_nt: TGTGCCAGCAGCTTAGGCTATCGGCTAGCGGGGGTGGGCTCCTACGAGCAGTACTTC

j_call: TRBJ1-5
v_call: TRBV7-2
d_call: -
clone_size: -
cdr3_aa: CATRPLSGTSSNQPQHF
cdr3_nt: TGTGCCACACGACCCCTTTCGGGCACCTCTAGCAATCAGCCCCAGCATTTT

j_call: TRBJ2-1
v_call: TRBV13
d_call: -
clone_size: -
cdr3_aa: CASSSTGTRSYNEQFF
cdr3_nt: TGTGCCAGCAGTTCTACCGGGACCCGGTCCTACAATGAGCAGTTCTTC

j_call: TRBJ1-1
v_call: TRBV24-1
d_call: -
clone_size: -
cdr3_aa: CATSPGQGTEAFF
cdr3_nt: TGTGCCACCAGTCCAGGGCAGGGGACTGAAGCTTTCTTT

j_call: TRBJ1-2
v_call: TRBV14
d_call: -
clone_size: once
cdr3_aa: CASSQDARLGANYGYTF
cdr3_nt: TGTGCCAGCAGCCAAGACGCGCGGCTGGGAGCTAACTATGGCTACACCTTC